This T cell receptor beta chain was identified during a study of OX40 agonist ivuxolimab in advanced cancers. Sequenced by immunoSEQ multiplex PCR; TCRdb stores in-frame clones only, minus some. The sample includes 80,000 to 95,000 clones, 92% of them seen just once. This clone showed up just a few times. The input for sequencing was CD4+ or CD8+ T cells sorted from blood, taken in a trial of the OX40 agonist ivuxolimab. This receptor was identified in an adult with an advanced solid tumor such as melanoma, head and neck, liver or kidney cancer.

The CDR3 loop reads CASSADNSPLHF. The CDR3 DNA reads TGTGCCAGCTCAGCGGATAATTCACCCCTCCACTTT. The V call is TRBV18, the J call TRBJ1-6, with D unclear. The CDR3 covers 12 residues. Germline values: CDR1 KGHSH, CDR2 LQKENI. V lost 5 bases, J lost 5 bases, and 4 bases lay in between. The full variable domain, its missing parts supplied by reference TRBV18 and TRBJ1-6, is NAGVMQNPRHLVRRRGQEARLRCSPMKGHSHVYWYRQLPEEGLKFMVYLQKENIIDESGMPKERFSAEFPKEGPSILRIQQVVRGDSAAYFCASSADNSPLHFGNGTRLTVT.